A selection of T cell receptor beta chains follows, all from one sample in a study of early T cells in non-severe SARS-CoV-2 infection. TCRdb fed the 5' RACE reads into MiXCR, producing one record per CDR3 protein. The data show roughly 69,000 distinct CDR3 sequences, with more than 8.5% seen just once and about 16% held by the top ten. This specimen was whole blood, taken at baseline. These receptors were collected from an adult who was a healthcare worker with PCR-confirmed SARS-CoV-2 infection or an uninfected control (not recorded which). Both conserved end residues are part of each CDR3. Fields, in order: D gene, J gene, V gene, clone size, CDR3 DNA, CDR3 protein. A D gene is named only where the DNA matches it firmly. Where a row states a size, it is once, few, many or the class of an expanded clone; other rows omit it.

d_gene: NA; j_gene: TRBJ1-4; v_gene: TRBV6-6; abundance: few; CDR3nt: TGTGCCAGCAGTTCCTTCGGACAGCTTAATGAAAAACTGTTTTTT; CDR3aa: CASSSFGQLNEKLFF
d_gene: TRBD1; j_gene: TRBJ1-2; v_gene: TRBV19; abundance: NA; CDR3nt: TGTGCCAGTAGCGACAGGGGAAGTGGCTACACCTTC; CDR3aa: CASSDRGSGYTF
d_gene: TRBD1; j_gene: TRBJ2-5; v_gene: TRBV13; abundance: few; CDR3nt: TGTGCCAGCAGCCCATCGGACAGGGAAGATGAGGAGACCCAGTACTTC; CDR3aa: CASSPSDREDEETQYF
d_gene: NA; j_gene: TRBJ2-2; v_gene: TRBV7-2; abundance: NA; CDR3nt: TGTGCCAGCAGCTTAGCCAGGGCGAACACCGGGGAGCTGTTTTTT; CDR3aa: CASSLARANTGELFF
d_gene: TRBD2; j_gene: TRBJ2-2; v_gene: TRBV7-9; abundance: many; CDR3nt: TGTGCCAGCAGCCCGACTAGACTAGCGTCATGGACCGGGGAGCTGTTTTTT; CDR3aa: CASSPTRLASWTGELFF
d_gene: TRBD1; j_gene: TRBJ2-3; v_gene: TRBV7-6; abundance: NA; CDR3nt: TGTGCCAGCAGCTTCAGCACCCGGGACAGGGAAAATCCAGATACGCAGTATTTT; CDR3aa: CASSFSTRDRENPDTQYF
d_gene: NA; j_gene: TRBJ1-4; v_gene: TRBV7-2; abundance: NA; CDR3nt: TGTGCCAGCAGCTTATCTGGGGGTTCATTGGAAAAACTGTTTTTT; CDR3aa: CASSLSGGSLEKLFF
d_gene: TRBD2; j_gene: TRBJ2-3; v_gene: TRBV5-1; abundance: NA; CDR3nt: TGCGCCAGCAGCCCTAGCGGGGCGCGGACAGATACGCAGTATTTT; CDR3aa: CASSPSGARTDTQYF
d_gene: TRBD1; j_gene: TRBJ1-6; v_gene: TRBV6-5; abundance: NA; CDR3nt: TGTGCCAGCAGTTCGAATGACAGGGTTAATTCACCCCTCCACTTT; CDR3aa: CASSSNDRVNSPLHF
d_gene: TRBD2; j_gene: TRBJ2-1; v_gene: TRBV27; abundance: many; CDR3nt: TGTGCCAGCAGTTTACTGGCTAGCGGGAGTCAGGATGAGCAGTTCTTC; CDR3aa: CASSLLASGSQDEQFF
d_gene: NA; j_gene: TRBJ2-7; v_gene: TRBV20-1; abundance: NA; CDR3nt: TGCAGTGCTCCTATCCGGGGGGCGATCAGCGAGCAGTACTTC; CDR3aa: CSAPIRGAISEQYF
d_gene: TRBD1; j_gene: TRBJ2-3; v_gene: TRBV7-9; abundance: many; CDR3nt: TGTGCCAGCAGCCGACAGGGCCGCACAGATACGCAGTATTTT; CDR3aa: CASSRQGRTDTQYF
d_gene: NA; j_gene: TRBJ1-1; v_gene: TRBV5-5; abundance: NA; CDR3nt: TGTGCCAGCAGCTTGGATGGCGTCACTGAAGCTTTCTTT; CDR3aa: CASSLDGVTEAFF
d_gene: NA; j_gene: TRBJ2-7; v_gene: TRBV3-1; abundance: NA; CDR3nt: TGTGCCAGCCAGGATTCCTACGAGCAGTACTTC; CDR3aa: CASQDSYEQYF
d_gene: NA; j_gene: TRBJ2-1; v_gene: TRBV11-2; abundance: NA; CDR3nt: TGTGCCAGCAGCTTAACCCCGTGGGACCCTCATTTC; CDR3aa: CASSLTPWDPHF
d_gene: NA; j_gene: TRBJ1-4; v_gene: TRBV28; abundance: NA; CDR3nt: TGTGCCAGCAGTTTCGCTCGGGGTCGCCTTAATGAAAAACTGTTTTTT; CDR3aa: CASSFARGRLNEKLFF
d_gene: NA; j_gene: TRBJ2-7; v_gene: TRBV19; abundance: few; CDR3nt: TGTGCCAGTATGAGCCGCTCCTACGAGCAGTACTTC; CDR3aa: CASMSRSYEQYF
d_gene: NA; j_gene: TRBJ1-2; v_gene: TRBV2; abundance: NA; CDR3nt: TGTGCCAGCAGTAAAACAGGACAGATTGGCTACACCTTC; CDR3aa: CASSKTGQIGYTF
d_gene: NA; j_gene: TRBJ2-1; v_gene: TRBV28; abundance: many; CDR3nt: TGTGCCAGCAGTCCCCACAATGAGCAGTTCTTC; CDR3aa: CASSPHNEQFF
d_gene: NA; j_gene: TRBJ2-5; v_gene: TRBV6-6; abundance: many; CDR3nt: TGTGCCGTCTCAGCCCAAGAGACCCAGTACTTC; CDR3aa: CAVSAQETQYF
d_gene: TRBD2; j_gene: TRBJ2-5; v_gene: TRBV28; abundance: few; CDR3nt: TGTGCCAGCAGCTTGCGGGGGGCCACCCAGTACTTC; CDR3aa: CASSLRGATQYF
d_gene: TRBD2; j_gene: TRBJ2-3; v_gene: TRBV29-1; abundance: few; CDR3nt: TGCAGCGTTGAGGCAGGGACTAGCGGGAGTTACGGTACGCAGTATTTT; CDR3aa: CSVEAGTSGSYGTQYF
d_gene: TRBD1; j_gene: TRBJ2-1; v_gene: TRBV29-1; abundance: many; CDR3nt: TGCAGCGTTGAAGATCGTAGGACAGGGAGGTACTACAATGAGCAGTTCTTC; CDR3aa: CSVEDRRTGRYYNEQFF
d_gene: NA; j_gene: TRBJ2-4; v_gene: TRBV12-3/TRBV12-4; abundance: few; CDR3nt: TGTGCCAGCGGATTGAGTGGGGCCAAAAACATTCAGTACTTC; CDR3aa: CASGLSGAKNIQYF
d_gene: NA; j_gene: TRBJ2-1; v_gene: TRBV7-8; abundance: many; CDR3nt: TGTGCCAGCAGCTCCTCCGGGAAAAGCCACAATGAGCAGTTCTTC; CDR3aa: CASSSSGKSHNEQFF
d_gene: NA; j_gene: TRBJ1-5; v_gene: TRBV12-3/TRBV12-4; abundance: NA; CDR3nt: TGTGCCAGCGGACCCCCGGCCGTTCAGCCCCAGCATTTT; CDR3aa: CASGPPAVQPQHF
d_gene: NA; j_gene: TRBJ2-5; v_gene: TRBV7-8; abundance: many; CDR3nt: TGTGCCAGCAGCCGTGGAAGGGTTTCAGAGACCCAGTACTTC; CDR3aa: CASSRGRVSETQYF
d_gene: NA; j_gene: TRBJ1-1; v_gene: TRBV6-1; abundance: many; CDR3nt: TGTGCCAGCAGTGATGCGGGGGGCGCTTGGACTGAAGCTTTCTTT; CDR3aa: CASSDAGGAWTEAFF
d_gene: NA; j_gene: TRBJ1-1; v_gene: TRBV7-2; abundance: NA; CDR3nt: TGTGCCAGCAGCATTGTGGGGTCAGCTGGCACTGAAGCTTTCTTT; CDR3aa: CASSIVGSAGTEAFF
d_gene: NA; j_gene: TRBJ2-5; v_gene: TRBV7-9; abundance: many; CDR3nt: TGTGCCAGCAGCCGGATACAAGAGACCCAGTACTTC; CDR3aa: CASSRIQETQYF
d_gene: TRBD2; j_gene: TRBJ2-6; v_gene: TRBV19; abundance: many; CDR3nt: TGTGCCAGTAGTCACCCGGGACTAGCGGGAGCTGGGGCCAACGTCCTGACTTTC; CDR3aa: CASSHPGLAGAGANVLTF
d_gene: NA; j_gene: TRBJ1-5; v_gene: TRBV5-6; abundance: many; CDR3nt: TGTGCCAGCAGCTTGGGACCGGCGAGCAATCAGCCCCAGCATTTT; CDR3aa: CASSLGPASNQPQHF
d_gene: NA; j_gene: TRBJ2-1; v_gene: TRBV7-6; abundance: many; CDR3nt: TGTGCCACCACGTTTAGCCTTGGGCGGATTTCGGGAGCAGAGCAGTTCTTC; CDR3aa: CATTFSLGRISGAEQFF
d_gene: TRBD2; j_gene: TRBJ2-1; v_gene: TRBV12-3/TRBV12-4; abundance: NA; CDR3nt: TGTGCCAGCAGCAAGCTAGCGGCTGAGCAGTTCTTC; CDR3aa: CASSKLAAEQFF
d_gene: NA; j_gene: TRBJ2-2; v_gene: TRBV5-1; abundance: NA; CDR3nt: TGCGCCAGCAGCTTCGGGTCGTCGGGCACCGGGGAGCTGTTTTTT; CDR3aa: CASSFGSSGTGELFF
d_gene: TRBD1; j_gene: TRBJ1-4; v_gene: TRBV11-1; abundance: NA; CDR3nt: TGTGCCAGCAGCCGGACGACAGGGACGAGTGAAAAACTGTTTTTT; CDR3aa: CASSRTTGTSEKLFF
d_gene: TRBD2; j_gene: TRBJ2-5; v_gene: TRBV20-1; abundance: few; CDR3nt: TGCAGTGCTAGATCTAGCGGGAGAGTGGAGACCCAGTACTTC; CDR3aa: CSARSSGRVETQYF
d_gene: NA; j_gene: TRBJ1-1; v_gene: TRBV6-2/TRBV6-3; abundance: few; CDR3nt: TGTGCCAGCGGGGACCCAGACACTGAAGCTTTCTTT; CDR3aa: CASGDPDTEAFF
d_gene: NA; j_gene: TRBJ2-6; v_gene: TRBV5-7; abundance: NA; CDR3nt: TGTGCCAGCAGCCCCCGAGGGCTGCTACCCTCTGGGGCCAACGTCCTGACTTTC; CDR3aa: CASSPRGLLPSGANVLTF
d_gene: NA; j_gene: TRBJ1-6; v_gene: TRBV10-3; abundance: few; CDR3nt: TGTGCCATCCGGGACCTATGGAATTCACCCCTCCACTTT; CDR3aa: CAIRDLWNSPLHF
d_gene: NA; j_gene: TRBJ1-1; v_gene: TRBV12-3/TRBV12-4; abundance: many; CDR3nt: TGTGCCAGCAGGCTCCGGGACCCGGCCAGGGACACTGAAGCTTTCTTT; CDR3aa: CASRLRDPARDTEAFF
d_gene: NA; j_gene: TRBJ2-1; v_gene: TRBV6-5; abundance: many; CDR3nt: TGTGCCAGCAGTTACTCGTTCGGGAGCGGTTACAATGAGCAGTTCTTC; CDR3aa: CASSYSFGSGYNEQFF
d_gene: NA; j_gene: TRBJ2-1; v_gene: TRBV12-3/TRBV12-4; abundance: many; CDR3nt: TGTGCCAGCAGTTTCGCGACTGAGCAGTTCTTC; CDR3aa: CASSFATEQFF
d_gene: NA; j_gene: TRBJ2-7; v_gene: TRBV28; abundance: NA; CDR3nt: TGTGCCAGCAGTCCCACAGTCCCCTACGAGCAGTACTTC; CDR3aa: CASSPTVPYEQYF
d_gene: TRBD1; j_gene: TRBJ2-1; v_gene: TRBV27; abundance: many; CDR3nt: TGTGCCAGCAGGGGTCGGTTTGGACAGGGACTCAATGAGCAGTTCTTC; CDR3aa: CASRGRFGQGLNEQFF
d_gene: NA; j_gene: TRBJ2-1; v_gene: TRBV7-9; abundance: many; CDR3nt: TGTGCCAGCAGCTCTGGTATGGGCTTTCTGAATGAGCAGTTCTTC; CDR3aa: CASSSGMGFLNEQFF
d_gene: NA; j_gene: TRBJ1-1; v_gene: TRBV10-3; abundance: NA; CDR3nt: TGTGCCATCACCAAGACAAGTAACACTGAAGCTTTCTTT; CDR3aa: CAITKTSNTEAFF
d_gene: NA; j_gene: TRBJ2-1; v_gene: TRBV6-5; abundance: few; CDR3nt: TGTGCCAGCAGTTCTACGTTCCTCGGGAGCTCCTACAATGAGCAGTTCTTC; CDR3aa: CASSSTFLGSSYNEQFF
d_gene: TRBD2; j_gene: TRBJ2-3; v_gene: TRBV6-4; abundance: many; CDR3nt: TGTGCCAGCAGTGGATCTAGCGGAGCCACAGATACGCAGTATTTT; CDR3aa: CASSGSSGATDTQYF